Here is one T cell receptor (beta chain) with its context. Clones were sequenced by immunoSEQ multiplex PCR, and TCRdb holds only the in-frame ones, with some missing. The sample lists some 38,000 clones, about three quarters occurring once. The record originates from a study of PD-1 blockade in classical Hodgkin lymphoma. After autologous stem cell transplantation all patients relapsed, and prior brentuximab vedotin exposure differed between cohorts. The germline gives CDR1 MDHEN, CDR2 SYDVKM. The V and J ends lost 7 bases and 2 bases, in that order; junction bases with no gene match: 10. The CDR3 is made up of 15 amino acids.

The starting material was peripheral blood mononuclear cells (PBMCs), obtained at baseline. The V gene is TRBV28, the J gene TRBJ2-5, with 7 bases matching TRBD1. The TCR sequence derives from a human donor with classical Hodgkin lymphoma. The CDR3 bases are TGTGCCAGCACCCTCGACAGGGTAAGGCAAGAGACCCAGTACTTC. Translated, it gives CASTLDRVRQETQYF.